Listed below are T cell receptor beta chains from one sample, sequenced in a study of shared clonotypes between healthy human individuals. Assay used: immunoSEQ multiplex PCR; TCRdb lists only in-frame clones, some missing. This sample yields 2 million to 2.5 million clones, of which roughly 91% are seen a single time; 1.5% to 2% belongs to the top ten. The sequenced sample was naive CD8+ T cells from PBMCs. The receptors were gathered from a man in his late teens or twenties in good health. Some clones in this sample may be carry-over from other donors' samples. Each CDR3 is given with its conserved first and last residue. The order of the fields is J gene, V gene, clone size, D gene, CDR3 protein, CDR3 DNA. A D gene is named only where the DNA matches it firmly. The size of a clone is reported for some rows only, either as once, few or many, or as a class for expanded clones.

>TRBJ2-1|TRBV4-3|-|TRBD2
CASSQAGTSHEQFF
TGCGCCAGCAGCCAGGCCGGGACTAGTCATGAGCAGTTCTTC
>TRBJ2-1|TRBV28|-|-
CASSLMRGSYNEQFF
TGTGCCAGCAGTCTAATGAGGGGCTCCTACAATGAGCAGTTCTTC
>TRBJ1-3|TRBV9|-|-
CASSVVGSGNTIYF
TGTGCCAGCAGCGTAGTAGGCTCTGGAAACACCATATATTTT
>TRBJ2-1|TRBV19|-|-
CASSLRVNPNEQFF
TGTGCCAGTAGTCTAAGGGTCAACCCCAATGAGCAGTTCTTC
>TRBJ2-1|TRBV28|-|TRBD2
CASSFRRESGNEQFF
TGTGCCAGCAGTTTCAGGCGGGAGTCGGGCAATGAGCAGTTCTTC
>TRBJ2-3|TRBV4-3|-|-
CASSPRVYGTDTQYF
TGCGCCAGCAGCCCCCGGGTTTACGGCACAGATACGCAGTATTTT
>TRBJ2-2|TRBV29-1|-|-
CSVDTAGELFF
TGCAGCGTTGATACGGCCGGGGAGCTGTTTTTT
>TRBJ2-1|TRBV7-9|-|-
CASGGPGSYNEQFF
TGTGCCTCGGGCGGGCCTGGCTCCTACAATGAGCAGTTCTTC
>TRBJ2-1|TRBV19|-|-
CASRTGIHEQFF
TGTGCCAGTAGAACAGGGATCCATGAGCAGTTCTTC
>TRBJ1-4|TRBV5-6|-|-
CASSSGSTNEKLFF
TGTGCCAGCAGTTCAGGGTCCACTAATGAAAAACTGTTTTTT
>TRBJ2-5|TRBV9|-|-
CASSVAGSEETQYF
TGTGCCAGCAGCGTCGCGGGGAGTGAAGAGACCCAGTACTTC
>TRBJ1-5|TRBV7-8|-|TRBD1
CASSLAAGDRAQPQHF
TGTGCCAGCAGCTTAGCCGCGGGGGACAGGGCACAGCCCCAGCATTTT
>TRBJ2-5|TRBV7-9|-|-
CASSFVTGPQETQYF
TGTGCCAGCAGCTTTGTTACAGGGCCCCAAGAGACCCAGTACTTC
>TRBJ2-5|TRBV4-2|-|TRBD1
CASSRRTGQETQYF
TGTGCCAGCAGCCGACGGACAGGGCAAGAGACCCAGTACTTC
>TRBJ1-1|TRBV5-1|-|-
CASSPIVQGSLMNTEAFF
TGCGCCAGCAGCCCTATTGTACAGGGAAGTTTGATGAACACTGAAGCTTTCTTT
>TRBJ2-7|TRBV10-3|-|-
CAISETRQDYEQYF
TGTGCCATCAGTGAGACACGACAGGACTACGAGCAGTACTTC
>TRBJ2-7|TRBV27|-|TRBD1
CASRESQGAREQYF
TGTGCCAGCAGGGAAAGCCAGGGGGCGCGGGAGCAGTACTTC
>TRBJ2-7|TRBV5-8|-|-
CASSFGRYYEQYF
TGTGCCAGCAGCTTTGGCAGATACTACGAGCAGTACTTC
>TRBJ2-2|TRBV7-9|-|-
CASSLGGSGTGELFF
TGTGCCAGCAGCTTAGGGGGGTCTGGGACCGGGGAGCTGTTTTTT
>TRBJ2-5|TRBV11-2|-|TRBD2
CASSPRSGRQQETQYF
TGTGCCAGCAGCCCCCGGAGCGGGAGGCAACAAGAGACCCAGTACTTC
>TRBJ2-3|TRBV9|-|-
CASSGGSGGGQAQYF
TGTGCCAGCAGCGGTGGGAGCGGGGGTGGACAGGCGCAGTATTTT
>TRBJ1-5|TRBV15|-|-
CATSRDPGTGQNQPQHF
TGTGCCACCAGCAGAGATCCCGGAACAGGCCAAAATCAGCCCCAGCATTTT
>TRBJ1-2|TRBV7-6|-|-
CASSPAGDPNYGYTF
TGTGCCAGCAGCCCTGCTGGGGACCCTAACTATGGCTACACCTTC
>TRBJ2-5|TRBV7-9|-|-
CASSSLKGVGETQYF
TGTGCCAGCAGCTCCTTAAAGGGCGTGGGAGAGACCCAGTACTTC
>TRBJ1-5|TRBV6-5|-|-
CASSDRSNQPQHF
TGTGCCAGCAGTGACAGAAGCAATCAGCCCCAGCATTTT
>TRBJ2-1|TRBV19|-|-
CASSIGTRYNEQFF
TGTGCCAGTAGTATAGGGACGCGCTACAATGAGCAGTTCTTC
>TRBJ2-7|TRBV5-6|-|-
CASSLVGGQVHEQYF
TGTGCCAGCAGCTTGGTTGGGGGGCAGGTTCACGAGCAGTACTTC
>TRBJ2-5|TRBV11-2|-|-
CASSSPEGTPQETQYF
TGTGCCAGCAGCTCCCCGGAGGGCACTCCTCAAGAGACCCAGTACTTC
>TRBJ2-3|TRBV4-3|-|TRBD2
CASSQDREGLADTQYF
TGCGCCAGCAGCCAAGATAGGGAGGGTTTAGCAGATACGCAGTATTTT
>TRBJ2-2|TRBV7-3|-|TRBD1
CASSSRQGTGELFF
TGTGCCAGCAGCTCTCGACAGGGAACCGGGGAGCTGTTTTTT
>TRBJ2-7|TRBV5-6|-|-
CASSYYEQYF
TGTGCCAGCAGCTACTACGAGCAGTACTTC
>TRBJ2-3|TRBV27|-|TRBD2
CASSFITSETDTQYF
TGTGCCAGCAGTTTTATAACTAGCGAGACAGATACGCAGTATTTT
>TRBJ2-3|TRBV7-2|-|-
CASSLARGDTQYF
TGTGCCAGCAGCTTAGCCAGGGGAGATACGCAGTATTTT
>TRBJ1-2|TRBV11-2|-|-
CASSVRVPFTGPTF
TGTGCCAGCAGCGTTAGAGTCCCCTTTACGGGCCCCACCTTC
>TRBJ2-7|TRBV27|once|-
CASSSAPPYEQYF
TGTGCCAGCAGCTCGGCTCCCCCCTACGAGCAGTACTTC
>TRBJ2-7|TRBV5-5|-|TRBD1
CASSSARGTGTYEQYF
TGTGCCAGCAGCTCCGCTCGGGGGACAGGGACCTACGAGCAGTACTTC
>TRBJ1-1|TRBV18|-|-
CASSPRYRQKMNTEAFF
TGTGCCAGCTCACCACGGTACCGCCAGAAAATGAACACTGAAGCTTTCTTT
>TRBJ2-7|TRBV27|-|TRBD1
CASSIRQGAYEQYF
TGTGCCAGCAGTATACGACAGGGGGCGTACGAGCAGTACTTC
>TRBJ1-1|TRBV5-6|-|-
CASSTGIAEAFF
TGTGCCAGCAGCACAGGGATCGCTGAAGCTTTCTTT
>TRBJ2-7|TRBV6-5|-|TRBD1
CASSTGGPLSYEQYF
TGTGCCAGCAGCACAGGGGGCCCCTTATCCTACGAGCAGTACTTC
>TRBJ2-1|TRBV27|-|TRBD2
CAISKGTSGSQGYNEQFF
TGTGCCATCTCAAAAGGTACTAGCGGGAGTCAGGGATACAATGAGCAGTTCTTC
>TRBJ1-2|TRBV25-1|-|-
CASTSGRGHYTF
TGTGCCAGCACCTCGGGCAGGGGCCACTACACCTTC